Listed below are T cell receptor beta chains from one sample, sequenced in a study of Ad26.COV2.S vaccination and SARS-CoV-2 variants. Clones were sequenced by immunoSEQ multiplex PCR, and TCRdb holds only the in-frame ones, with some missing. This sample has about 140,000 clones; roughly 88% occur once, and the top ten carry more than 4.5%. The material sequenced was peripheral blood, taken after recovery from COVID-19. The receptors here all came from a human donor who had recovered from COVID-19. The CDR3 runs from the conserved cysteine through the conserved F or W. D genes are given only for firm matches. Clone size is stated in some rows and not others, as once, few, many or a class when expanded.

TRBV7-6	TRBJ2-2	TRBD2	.	CASRPTGLAAWSGELFF	TGTGCCAGCAGGCCGACGGGACTAGCGGCATGGTCCGGGGAGCTGTTTTTT
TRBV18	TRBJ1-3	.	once	CASTLRQPLSGNTIYF	TGTGCCAGCACCCTTCGACAGCCGCTTTCTGGAAACACCATATATTTT
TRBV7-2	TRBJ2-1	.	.	CASSLEGGSEQFF	TGTGCCAGCAGCTTAGAAGGTGGAAGTGAGCAGTTCTTC
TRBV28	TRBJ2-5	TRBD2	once	CASRSPGLAGGTVETQYF	TGTGCCAGCAGATCCCCGGGACTAGCGGGGGGGACGGTTGAGACCCAGTACTTC
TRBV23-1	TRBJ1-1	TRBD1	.	CASSQSIPQQGARGEAFF	TGCGCCAGCAGTCAATCGATTCCCCAACAGGGGGCAAGGGGTGAAGCTTTCTTT
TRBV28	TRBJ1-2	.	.	CASSPFRGGYGYTF	TGTGCCAGCAGTCCCTTCAGGGGCGGCTATGGCTACACCTTC
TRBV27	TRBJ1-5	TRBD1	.	CASSNRGGQPQHF	TGTGCCAGCAGTAACAGGGGTGGCCAGCCCCAGCATTTT
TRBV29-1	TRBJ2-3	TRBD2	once	CSVGNSGILTDTQYF	TGCAGCGTTGGAAATAGCGGGATACTCACAGATACGCAGTATTTT
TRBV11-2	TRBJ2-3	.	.	CASSYSQGITDTQYF	TGTGCCAGCAGCTATTCCCAGGGGATCACAGATACGCAGTATTTT
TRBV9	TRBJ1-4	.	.	CASSVGQTTTNEKLFF	TGTGCCAGCAGCGTAGGACAGACTACAACTAATGAAAAACTGTTTTTT
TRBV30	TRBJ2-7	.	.	CACRKQGVVYEQYF	TGTGCCTGCCGGAAACAAGGGGTGGTCTACGAGCAGTACTTC
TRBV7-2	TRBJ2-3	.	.	CASSRLPTDTQYF	TGTGCCAGCAGCCGACTACCCACAGATACGCAGTATTTT
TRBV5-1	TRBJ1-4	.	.	CASSLESRSEKLFF	TGCGCCAGCAGCTTGGAGTCCCGGTCGGAAAAACTGTTTTTT
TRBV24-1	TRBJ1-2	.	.	CATSDPGLQGDYGYTF	TGTGCCACCAGTGATCCGGGCCTCCAAGGGGACTATGGCTACACCTTC
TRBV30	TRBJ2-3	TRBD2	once	CAWRRGGNTDTQYF	TGTGCCTGGAGACGGGGGGGGAACACAGATACGCAGTATTTT
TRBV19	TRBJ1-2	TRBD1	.	CASRGTESFYGYTF	TGTGCCAGCCGCGGGACAGAAAGCTTCTATGGCTACACCTTC
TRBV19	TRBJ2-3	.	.	CASNFPTDTQYF	TGTGCCAGTAATTTTCCCACAGATACGCAGTATTTT
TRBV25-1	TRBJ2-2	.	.	CASSEQRGGFAGELFF	TGTGCCAGCAGTGAACAACGAGGGGGATTCGCCGGGGAGCTGTTTTTT
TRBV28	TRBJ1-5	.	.	CASSLAGSQPQHF	TGTGCCAGCAGTTTGGCCGGGAGTCAGCCCCAGCATTTT
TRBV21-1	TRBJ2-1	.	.	CASSKPRGYNEQFF	TGTGCCAGCAGCAAACCCCGCGGCTACAATGAGCAGTTCTTC
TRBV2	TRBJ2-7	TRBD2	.	CASNGGGEQYF	TGTGCCAGCAATGGCGGGGGGGAGCAGTACTTC
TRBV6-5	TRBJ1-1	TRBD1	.	CASRRQGATEAFF	TGTGCCAGCAGGCGACAGGGGGCCACTGAAGCTTTCTTT
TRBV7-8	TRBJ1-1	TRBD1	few	CASSRTGDTEAFF	TGTGCCAGCAGCCGAACAGGGGACACTGAAGCTTTCTTT
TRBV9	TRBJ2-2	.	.	CASSASPVPETGELFF	TGTGCCAGCAGCGCCTCCCCTGTGCCAGAGACCGGGGAGCTGTTTTTT
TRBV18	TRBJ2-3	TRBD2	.	CASSPLLAGAGDTQYF	TGTGCCAGCTCACCACTACTAGCGGGGGCCGGAGATACGCAGTATTTT
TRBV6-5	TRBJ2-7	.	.	CASSYSYTGSYEQYF	TGTGCCAGCAGTTACTCTTACACCGGCTCCTACGAGCAGTACTTC
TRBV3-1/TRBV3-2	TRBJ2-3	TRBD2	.	CASSQGSGGHTDTQYF	TGTGCCAGCAGCCAAGGATCGGGGGGGCACACAGATACGCAGTATTTT
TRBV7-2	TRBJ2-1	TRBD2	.	CASSLELAAYNEQFF	TGTGCCAGCAGCTTAGAACTAGCGGCATACAATGAGCAGTTCTTC
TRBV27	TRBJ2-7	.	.	CASSLSLGYYEQYF	TGTGCCAGCAGTTTATCGTTAGGTTACTACGAGCAGTACTTC
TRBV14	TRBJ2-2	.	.	CASSLTVATGELFF	TGTGCCAGCAGCCTGACAGTGGCCACCGGGGAGCTGTTTTTT
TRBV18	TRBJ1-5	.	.	CASSPAQGQPQHF	TGTGCCAGCTCACCCGCACAGGGACAGCCCCAGCATTTT
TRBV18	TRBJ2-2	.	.	CASSPLTGELFF	TGTGCCAGCTCACCCCTCACCGGGGAGCTGTTTTTT
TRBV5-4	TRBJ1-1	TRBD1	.	CASSSGTENTEAFF	TGTGCCAGCAGTTCCGGGACAGAGAACACTGAAGCTTTCTTT
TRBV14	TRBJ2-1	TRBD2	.	CASSQDVGLAGGEDEQFF	TGTGCCAGCAGCCAAGATGTGGGACTAGCGGGGGGAGAAGATGAGCAGTTCTTC
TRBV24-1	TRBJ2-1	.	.	CATSDFIEQFF	TGTGCCACCAGTGATTTTATTGAGCAGTTCTTC
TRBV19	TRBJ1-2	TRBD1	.	CASRSPGGGNYGYTF	TGTGCCAGTAGATCACCAGGGGGAGGTAACTATGGCTACACCTTC
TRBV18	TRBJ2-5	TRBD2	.	CASSPVRGAVETQYF	TGTGCCAGCTCACCAGTGCGGGGGGCTGTGGAGACCCAGTACTTC
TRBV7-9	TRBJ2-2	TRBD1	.	CASSTGTGFYTGELFF	TGTGCCAGCAGTACGGGGACAGGGTTTTACACCGGGGAGCTGTTTTTT
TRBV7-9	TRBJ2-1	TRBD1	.	CASSLPRGHNEQFF	TGTGCCAGCAGCTTACCCAGGGGGCACAATGAGCAGTTCTTC
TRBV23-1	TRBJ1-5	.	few	CASSQYQQLNQPQHF	TGCGCCAGCAGTCAATACCAACAGTTGAATCAGCCCCAGCATTTT
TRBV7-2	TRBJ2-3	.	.	CASSLQFLTPSTDTQYF	TGTGCCAGCAGCTTACAGTTCTTGACACCTAGCACAGATACGCAGTATTTT
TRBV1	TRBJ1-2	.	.	CTSSRYRGIVGYTF	TGCACCAGCAGCCGTTACAGGGGGATCGTCGGCTACACCTTC
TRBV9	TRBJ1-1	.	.	CASSSIPGGEAFF	TGTGCCAGCAGCTCTATACCCGGGGGTGAAGCTTTCTTT
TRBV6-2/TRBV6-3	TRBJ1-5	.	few	CASSYVGFQPQHF	TGTGCCAGCAGTTACGTGGGATTCCAGCCCCAGCATTTT
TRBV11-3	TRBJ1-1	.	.	CASSLGGSSNTEAFF	TGTGCCAGCAGCTTAGGTGGCAGCTCGAACACTGAAGCTTTCTTT
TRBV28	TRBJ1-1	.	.	CASSLDSLNTEAFF	TGTGCCAGCAGTCTAGACAGTCTGAACACTGAAGCTTTCTTT
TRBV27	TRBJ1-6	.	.	CASSLAGNSPLHF	TGTGCCAGCAGTTTAGCAGGGAATTCACCCCTCCACTTT
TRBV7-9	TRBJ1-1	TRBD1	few	CASRGQGSTPEAFF	TGTGCCAGCAGAGGACAGGGGTCGACCCCTGAAGCTTTCTTT
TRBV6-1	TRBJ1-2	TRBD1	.	CASSAVFGTATYGYTF	TGTGCCAGCAGTGCCGTCTTTGGGACAGCCACCTATGGCTACACCTTC
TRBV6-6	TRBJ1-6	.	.	CASSQTGGSPLHF	TGTGCCAGCAGCCAGACCGGAGGGTCACCCCTCCACTTT
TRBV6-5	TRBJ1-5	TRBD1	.	CASRGTGEGQPQHF	TGTGCCAGCAGGGGGACAGGTGAAGGACAGCCCCAGCATTTT
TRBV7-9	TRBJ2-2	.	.	CASPLGLGSNTGELFF	TGTGCCAGCCCTCTTGGTCTGGGGTCGAACACCGGGGAGCTGTTTTTT
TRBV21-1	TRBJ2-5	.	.	CASSNLLAGVETQYF	TGTGCCAGCAGCAATCTACTAGCGGGGGTTGAGACCCAGTACTTC
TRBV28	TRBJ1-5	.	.	CASRATGFDVQPQHF	TGTGCCAGCAGGGCCACAGGGTTCGACGTTCAGCCCCAGCATTTT
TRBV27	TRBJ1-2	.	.	CASWAAQGNYGYTF	TGTGCCAGCTGGGCCGCACAGGGTAACTATGGCTACACCTTC
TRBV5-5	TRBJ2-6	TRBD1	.	CASSFFGTGGTGANVLTF	TGTGCCAGCAGCTTCTTCGGGACAGGGGGCACTGGGGCCAACGTCCTGACTTTC
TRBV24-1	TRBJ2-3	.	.	CATSDPASPKHASTDTQYF	TGTGCCACCAGTGATCCAGCCTCACCCAAACACGCTAGCACAGATACGCAGTATTTT